What follows are 25 T cell receptor beta chains derived from one specimen sequenced in a study of T cell changes during pregnancy in multiple sclerosis. Using immunoSEQ multiplex PCR, the repertoire was profiled, and TCRdb retains in-frame clones only, with some absent. The sample yields fewer than 80,000 clones, around 89% seen once. The material was peripheral blood, obtained in the first trimester of pregnancy. These receptors originate from a female donor in good health, enrolled as a control in a pregnancy study.

J is TRBJ1-1 and V is TRBV2; D remains ambiguous. Germline V CDR1 and CDR2: SNHLY, FYNNEI. V dropped 3 bases and J dropped 0 bases, with 8 bases sitting between them. The CDR3 is made up of 14 amino acids. The CDR3 region is CASSEYRVNTEAFF. The CDR3 DNA sequence: TGTGCCAGCAGTGAGTACAGAGTGAACACTGAAGCTTTCTTT.

The chain has TRBV19 and TRBJ2-2, with D possibly being TRBD1 (6 bases). The V and J ends lost 3 bases and 3 bases respectively, with 8 bases between them. Germline assignment: CDR1 LNHDA and CDR2 SQIVND (reference sequence). The CDR3 consists of 14 residues. The DNA for the CDR3 is TGTGCCAGTAGTATCACAGGGTACACCGGGGAGCTGTTTTTT. This codes for CASSITGYTGELFF.

The chain recombines TRBV5-1 with TRBJ2-7, with D perhaps matching TRBD1 (6 bases). The CDR3 loop spans 15 amino acids. Germline lookup yields CDR1 SGHRS and CDR2 YFSETQ. The V end was cut by 6 bases, the J end by 3 bases, with 19 bases between. As DNA, the CDR3 is TGCGCCAGCACCCGTGAAGGGGGAGCCTACTACGAGCAGTACTTC. Its translation: CASTREGGAYYEQYF. Supplemented by reference TRBV5-1 and TRBJ2-7, the full variable domain reads KAGVTQTPRYLIKTRGQQVTLSCSPISGHRSVSWYQQTPGQGLQFLFEYFSETQRNKGNFPGRFSGRQFSNSRSEMNVSTLELGDSALYLCASTREGGAYYEQYFGPGTRLTVT.

The V call is TRBV18, the J call TRBJ1-3, with 10 positions matching TRBD1. Germline CDR1 KGHSH, CDR2 LQKENI. V shed 1 base and J 2 bases; nucleotides not matched to a gene: 5. The CDR3 runs 17 residues. The CDR3 loop reads CASSPQGQGTAGNTIYF. CDR3 in DNA: TGTGCCAGCTCACCACAGGGACAGGGGACAGCTGGAAACACCATATATTTT.

This chain uses TRBV19 with TRBJ1-6; 7 nucleotides line up with TRBD1. CDR3 length: 15 residues. Germline CDR1 LNHDA, CDR2 SQIVND (reference sequence). J was trimmed by 6 bases and V by 5 bases; bases with no gene match: 7. CDR3 residues: CASSARDSLNSPLHF. CDR3 bases: TGTGCCAGTAGTGCCAGGGACAGCCTTAATTCACCCCTCCACTTT.

The V and J genes are TRBV19 and TRBJ1-1; maybe TRBD1 (6 bases). This CDR3 has 14 residues. Trimming cost V 3 bases and J 4 bases, with 12 bases left between them. CDR1 LNHDA and CDR2 SQIVND come from the germline V gene (reference sequence). The CDR3, as DNA: TGTGCCAGTAGTATCTCGGGGGGCGGCACTGAAGCTTTCTTT. It is translated as CASSISGGGTEAFF. The full variable domain, its missing parts supplied by reference TRBV19 and TRBJ1-1, is DGGITQSPKYLFRKEGQNVTLSCEQNLNHDAMYWYRQDPGQGLRLIYYSQIVNDFQKGDIAEGYSVSREKKESFPLTVTSAQKNPTAFYLCASSISGGGTEAFFGQGTRLTVV.

The chain uses TRBV9 and TRBJ2-1; 11 positions match TRBD2. CDR3 length: 16 amino acids. Per germline, CDR1 SGDLS and CDR2 YYNGEE. V trimming: 0 bases; J trimming: 9 bases; junction bases outside the gene matches: 8. The CDR3 reads CASSVGGSGRASEQFF. For the CDR3, the DNA is TGTGCCAGCAGCGTAGGAGGTAGCGGGAGGGCGTCTGAGCAGTTCTTC. Full variable domain (missing parts from reference TRBV9 and TRBJ2-1): DSGVTQTPKHLITATGQRVTLRCSPRSGDLSVYWYQQSLDQGLQFLIQYYNGEERAKGNILERFSAQQFPDLHSELNLSSLELGDSALYFCASSVGGSGRASEQFFGPGTRLTVL.

In DNA form, the CDR3 reads TGTGCCAGCAGCTTGGCTGGGGGCCACACTGAAGCTTTCTTT. Its translation is CASSLAGGHTEAFF. This chain uses TRBV5-6 with TRBJ1-1, with D tentatively TRBD1 (6 bases). Per the germline V gene, CDR1 is SGHDT and CDR2 is YYEEEE. V shed 0 bases and J shed 3 bases, with 9 bases lying between them. CDR3 length: 14 amino acids.

Of note for this clone: The DNA is left out, because the CDR3 cannot be placed on it with certainty; the CDR3 is given as TCRdb lists it. V is TRBV25-1 and J is TRBJ1-2; the D call of TRBD1 is as the table states it, not checked on the DNA. CDR1 and CDR2 from the germline V gene are MGHDK and SYGVNS. Termini included, the CDR3 measures 12 amino acids. The CDR3 spells CASSVGQGAYTF.

The gene calls are TRBV9 and TRBJ2-1; the D gene is possibly TRBD2 (7 bases). CDR3 length: 15 amino acids. V lost 2 bases, J lost 2 bases, and 11 bases lay in between. Germline values: CDR1 SGDLS, CDR2 YYNGEE. The CDR3 nucleotides are TGTGCCAGCAGCGTGGGGAGGGGGGCCTACAATGAGCAGTTCTTC. Protein product: CASSVGRGAYNEQFF.

The genes are TRBV18 and TRBJ1-1; 8 bases line up with TRBD1. This CDR3 has 16 amino acids. CDR1 and CDR2 (germline): KGHSH, LQKENI. J gave up 1 base and V 4 bases, and 8 bases lay outside the gene matches. CDR3 bases: TGTGCCAGCTCACAGGGACAGGCCGGATCGAACACTGAAGCTTTCTTT. It specifies CASSQGQAGSNTEAFF. The whole variable domain, filled in from reference TRBV18 and TRBJ1-1, reads NAGVMQNPRHLVRRRGQEARLRCSPMKGHSHVYWYRQLPEEGLKFMVYLQKENIIDESGMPKERFSAEFPKEGPSILRIQQVVRGDSAAYFCASSQGQAGSNTEAFFGQGTRLTVV.

V gene TRBV6-6 combines with J gene TRBJ1-5; D may be TRBD1 (6 bases). There are 15 residues in the CDR3. Per the germline V gene, CDR1 is MNHNY and CDR2 is SVGAGI (reference sequence). The V and J ends lost 5 bases and 3 bases respectively, with 14 bases between them. Written as DNA, the CDR3 is TGTGCCAGCAGTACGCACAGGGCCAACAATCAGCCCCAGCATTTT. Translated: CASSTHRANNQPQHF.

The V and J genes are TRBV9 and TRBJ1-3; D perhaps matches TRBD1 (5 bases). The CDR3 length is 14 residues. Germline V gene data show CDR1 as SGDLS and CDR2 as YYNGEE. Trimming shortened V by 5 bases and J by 0 bases, and 9 bases separated the two germline ends. CDR3 in DNA: TGTGCCAGCAGACGGGGGAGCTCTGGAAACACCATATATTTT. It codes for CASRRGSSGNTIYF.

This rearrangement joins TRBV7-2 to TRBJ1-2; 9 bases align to TRBD1. The J segment lost 9 bases and the V segment lost 5 bases, leaving 4 bases of the junction unmatched. The germline CDR1 and CDR2 sequences are SGHTA and FQGNSA. The CDR3 is 12 residues long. The CDR3 reads CASSGTGIRYTF. The CDR3 DNA follows: TGTGCCAGCAGCGGGACAGGGATCCGCTACACCTTC. The variable domain in full, with the rest retrieved from reference TRBV7-2 and TRBJ1-2, is GAGVSQSPSNKVTEKGKDVELRCDPISGHTALYWYRQSLGQGLEFLIYFQGNSAPDKSGLPSDRFSAERTGGSVSTLTIQRTQQEDSAVYLCASSGTGIRYTFGSGTRLTVV.

This clone was observed a single time. The chain has TRBV7-2 and TRBJ2-7; the match to TRBD2 covers 11 bases. CDR1 SGHTA and CDR2 FQGNSA come from the germline V gene. Germline trimming cut 5 bases from V and 2 bases from J; bases unmatched to any gene: 8. CDR3 length: 16 amino acids. In DNA, the CDR3 is TGTGCCAGCAGCCAGTTCGGGACTAGCGGCGCCTACGAGCAGTACTTC. This encodes CASSQFGTSGAYEQYF.

The chain is built from TRBV7-9 and TRBJ1-4, with TRBD1 identical over 7 bases. After removal of 5 bases from V and 9 bases from J, the junction contained 12 bases not matched to a gene. Looked up from germline, CDR1 is SEHNR and CDR2 is FQNEAQ (reference sequence). This CDR3 is built from 15 residues. The CDR3 DNA reads TGTGCCAGCAGCGCCAGACAGGGAAGCGGTCAAAAACTGTTTTTT. Translated, it gives CASSARQGSGQKLFF. The full variable domain, its missing parts supplied by reference TRBV7-9 and TRBJ1-4, is DTGVSQNPRHKITKRGQNVTFRCDPISEHNRLYWYRQTLGQGPEFLTYFQNEAQLEKSRLLSDRFSAERPKGSFSTLEIQRTEQGDSAMYLCASSARQGSGQKLFFGSGTQLSVL.

The chain links TRBV4-1 to TRBJ1-5; 9 positions agree with TRBD1. The germline V gene has CDR1 MGHRA and CDR2 YSYEKL. This CDR3 region has 18 residues. V lost 0 bases and J lost 1; bases outside the gene matches: 7. DNA of the CDR3: TGCGCCAGCAGCCAAGATCGTCGACAGGGGGGAAGCAATCAGCCCCAGCATTTT. This encodes CASSQDRRQGGSNQPQHF.

This chain uses TRBV7-9 with TRBJ1-5; possible D gene TRBD1, 6 bases. Deletions cut 5 bases from V and 4 bases from J, with 21 bases between. The CDR3 extends over 17 amino acids. The germline CDR1 and CDR2 sequences are SEHNR and FQNEAQ (reference sequence). CDR3 DNA sequence: TGTGCCAGCAGCGTCGGGGCGGGGGCTTTAGGAAATCAGCCCCAGCATTTT. This codes for CASSVGAGALGNQPQHF.

This clone was seen a handful of times. The CDR3 loop is CASSSGTGDGYTF. CDR3 DNA: TGTGCCAGCAGCTCCGGGACAGGGGACGGCTACACCTTC. The rearrangement joins TRBV7-2 to TRBJ1-2, with 10 nucleotides matching TRBD1. In germline, CDR1 is SGHTA, CDR2 FQGNSA. J lost 8 bases, V lost 4 bases, and 4 bases had no gene match. The CDR3 extends over 13 amino acids. Filled out from reference TRBV7-2 and TRBJ1-2, the complete variable domain reads GAGVSQSPSNKVTEKGKDVELRCDPISGHTALYWYRQSLGQGLEFLIYFQGNSAPDKSGLPSDRFSAERTGGSVSTLTIQRTQQEDSAVYLCASSSGTGDGYTFGSGTRLTVV.

The rearrangement joins TRBV11-2 to TRBJ2-7, with TRBD1 matching over 12 bases. The V gene's germline CDR1 is SGHAT and CDR2 FQNNGV. Trimming cost V 5 bases and J 2 bases; bases outside gene matches: 4. The CDR3 is 15 residues long. This CDR3 reads CASSPGTGGPYEQYF. In DNA form, the CDR3 reads TGTGCCAGCAGCCCCGGGACAGGGGGCCCCTACGAGCAGTACTTC.

This rearrangement joins TRBV19 to TRBJ2-2, with 8 positions matching TRBD1. Trimming took 7 bases from V and 6 from J; bases not matched to a gene: 10. The length of the CDR3 is 15 residues. The germline CDR1 and CDR2 sequences are LNHDA and SQIVND (reference sequence). The CDR3 DNA sequence: TGTGCCAGTATCCGTACAGGGGGTGGGTCCGGGGAGCTGTTTTTT. Protein: CASIRTGGGSGELFF.

The chain recombines TRBV19 with TRBJ2-7; maybe TRBD1 (6 bases). CDR1 is LNHDA and CDR2 is SQIVND in the germline V gene (reference sequence). Trimming took off 6 bases at V and 2 bases at J, with 8 bases between the two ends. This CDR3 is built from 12 residues. CDR3 DNA: TGTGCCAGTAGCCAGGGGACCTACGAGCAGTACTTC. It is translated as CASSQGTYEQYF.

The chain couples TRBV25-1 to TRBJ2-1; 10 bases line up with TRBD2. V trimming: 5 bases; J trimming: 8 bases; junction bases outside the gene matches: 6. Per the germline V gene, CDR1 is MGHDK and CDR2 is SYGVNS. The CDR3 has 14 amino acids. The CDR3 coding sequence is TGTGCCAGCAGTCGGCTAGCGGGAGTGGATGAGCAGTTCTTC. Encoded protein: CASSRLAGVDEQFF.

This chain connects TRBV10-3 to TRBJ2-1, with TRBD2 as a possible D gene (5 bases). The CDR3 sequence is 14 residues long. V dropped 10 bases and J dropped 5 bases, with 18 bases sitting between them. Germline V gene lookup returns CDR1 ENHRY and CDR2 SYGVKD. In nucleotides, the CDR3 is TGTGCCACTACCTCGGGAACCCAAAACAATGAGCAGTTCTTC. The encoded protein is CATTSGTQNNEQFF.

CDR3 nucleotide sequence: TGTGCTAGTGGTTTTCGTCCAGGGGCTTCAGAGACCCAGTACTTC. Amino acids: CASGFRPGASETQYF. V usage is TRBV12-5 and J usage is TRBJ2-5; D may be TRBD1 (6 bases). CDR1 is LGHNT, CDR2 FRNRAP, per germline. V was shortened by 3 bases and J by 4 bases, with 15 bases between the two germline ends. This CDR3 comprises 15 residues.